Presented here are 12 T cell receptor beta chains from one specimen sequenced in a study of blood T cell repertoires in COVID-19. TCRdb keeps only in-frame clones here, not all; method: immunoSEQ multiplex PCR. The repertoire consists of approximately 300,000 clones, with around 83% occurring once and the leading ten covering about 1.2%. Sequences were obtained from peripheral blood. The receptors stem from a woman between 45 and 65 years old with acute or convalescent COVID-19.

The chain links TRBV5-1 to TRBJ1-3; D may be TRBD1 (6 bases). This CDR3 has 15 residues. V dropped 0 bases and J dropped 4 bases, with 11 bases sitting between them. Germline V lookup: CDR1 SGHRS, CDR2 YFSETQ. CDR3 protein: CASSLAGQGGNTIYF. CDR3 coding DNA: TGCGCCAGCAGCTTGGCGGGTCAGGGGGGAAACACCATATATTTT.

The rearrangement joins TRBV5-1 to TRBJ2-6; TRBD2 agrees at 8 bases. This CDR3 has 16 residues. Germline CDR1 reads SGHRS; CDR2 reads YFSETQ. V was clipped by 1 base and J by 4 bases; unmatched bases: 4. CDR3: CASSLSGGAGANVLTF. DNA of the CDR3: TGCGCCAGCAGCTTGTCGGGGGGGGCCGGGGCCAACGTCCTGACTTTC.

The rearrangement joins TRBV30 to TRBJ1-6, with 12 bases lining up with TRBD1. Germline trimming cut 6 bases from V and 8 bases from J; bases unmatched to any gene: 8. Germline V gene lookup returns CDR1 GTSNPN and CDR2 SVGIG (reference sequence). There are 15 residues in the CDR3. DNA of the CDR3: TGTGCCTGCAAGAGGGGACAGGGGGCAGATTCACCCCTCCACTTT. Amino acid sequence: CACKRGQGADSPLHF.

V and J are TRBV30 and TRBJ1-1; D remains ambiguous. V was cut by 6 bases and J by 2 bases, with 4 bases left in between. CDR1 GTSNPN and CDR2 SVGIG come from the germline V gene (reference sequence). CDR3 size: 10 residues. The CDR3 nucleotides read TGTGCCTGCCATAACACTGAAGCTTTCTTT. Translation: CACHNTEAFF.

This clone has only one observation. The chain has TRBV7-2 and TRBJ2-3, with D possibly TRBD2 on 6 matching bases. Germline CDR1 SGHTA, CDR2 FQGNSA. This CDR3 is 13 amino acids long. The V gene lost 2 bases and the J gene lost 6 bases, with 9 bases spanning the gap. The CDR3 DNA follows: TGTGCCAGCAGCTTATGGAGCGGGGATACGCAGTATTTT. Translating it yields CASSLWSGDTQYF.

This clone was counted once. V gene TRBV24-1 combines with J gene TRBJ1-3; a possible D gene is TRBD1 (5 bases). This CDR3 has 14 amino acids. CDR1 and CDR2 from the germline V gene are KGHDR and SFDVKD. Trimming pared 5 bases from V and 0 bases from J, leaving 7 bases between. The CDR3 DNA is TGTGCCACCAGTGGACAGAGCTCTGGAAACACCATATATTTT. This sequence encodes CATSGQSSGNTIYF.

This chain's CDR3 is CASSEWGTGGETIYF. In DNA, the CDR3 is TGTGCCAGCAGTGAATGGGGGACAGGGGGCGAAACCATATATTTT. The rearrangement links TRBV6-1 to TRBJ1-3, with 12 bases lining up with TRBD1. The CDR3 length is 15 residues. Unmatched junction bases numbered 6, after V lost 2 bases and J lost 10 bases. CDR1 MNHNS and CDR2 SASEGT come from the germline V gene.

The chain employs TRBV6-5 and TRBJ1-1, with 9 bases matching TRBD1. The CDR3 is 13 amino acids. Looked up from germline, CDR1 is MNHEY and CDR2 is SVGAGI. The J segment lost 0 bases and the V segment lost 10 bases, leaving 3 bases of the junction unmatched. The CDR3 sequence is CAIWDRVNTEAFF. Here the CDR3 DNA reads TGTGCCATCTGGGACAGGGTGAACACTGAAGCTTTCTTT.

This chain uses TRBV7-9 with TRBJ2-5, with a possible D match to TRBD2 (5 bases). This CDR3 region has 15 residues. The V gene's germline CDR1 is SEHNR and CDR2 FQNEAQ (reference sequence). Trimming pared 1 base from V and 5 bases from J, leaving 14 bases between. The CDR3 region has the DNA TGTGCCAGCAGCTTAGTAAGGTCTAGCATGGAGACCCAGTACTTC. Translation: CASSLVRSSMETQYF. The full variable domain, with the rest looked up from reference TRBV7-9 and TRBJ2-5, is DTGVSQNPRHKITKRGQNVTFRCDPISEHNRLYWYRQTLGQGPEFLTYFQNEAQLEKSRLLSDRFSAERPKGSFSTLEIQRTEQGDSAMYLCASSLVRSSMETQYFGPGTRLLVL.

The chain carries TRBV12-5 and TRBJ2-5; 9 nucleotides match TRBD1. CDR3 length equals 15 residues. Germline CDR1 LGHNT, CDR2 FRNRAP. V lost 6 bases, J lost 5 bases, and 10 bases stayed unmatched. The CDR3 bases are TGTGCTAGTGGCCCTCTGGGGACAGGGTCGGAGACCCAGTACTTC. It yields the protein CASGPLGTGSETQYF.

Of note for this clone: The CDR3 ends on some other residue instead of the conserved phenylalanine or tryptophan, so this is likely a read error. No DNA is shown, since the ends of the CDR3 on it are uncertain; the CDR3 is the one TCRdb lists. V usage is TRBV10-1 and J usage is TRBJ2-7; the D call of TRBD1 is as the table states it, not checked on the DNA. Looked up from germline, CDR1 is WNHNN and CDR2 is SYGVQD (reference sequence). With termini counted, the CDR3 has 10 amino acids. Here the CDR3 reads CASSTWTGRT.

The V and J genes are TRBV24-1 and TRBJ2-2; tentative D call: TRBD1 (5 bases). Germline V lookup: CDR1 KGHDR, CDR2 SFDVKD. V was pared by 3 bases and J by 1 base, with 8 bases between. The CDR3 loop spans 15 amino acids. CDR3 DNA sequence: TGTGCCACCAGTGATCCCGACAGGAACACCGGGGAGCTGTTTTTT. Its translation: CATSDPDRNTGELFF.